Listed below are T cell receptor beta chains from one sample, sequenced in a study of blood T cell repertoires in COVID-19. Repertoires were generated with immunoSEQ multiplex PCR, while TCRdb's copy carries only in-frame clones and drops some. The sample lists 280,000 or so clones; roughly 90% were seen once. The sequenced material came from peripheral blood. The receptors were sampled from a woman between 55 and 75 years old with acute or convalescent COVID-19. CDR3s include the opening cysteine and the closing phenylalanine or tryptophan. The order of the fields is V gene, D gene, clone size, J gene, CDR3 DNA, CDR3 protein. A D gene is named only where the DNA matches it firmly. Not all rows give a size; the values are once, few, many and, for expanded clones, a class.

V gene: TRBV28
D gene: TRBD1
clone size: NA
J gene: TRBJ1-5
CDR3 DNA: TGTGCCAGCAGTTTATTACAGGGGGCTGGCAATCAGCCCCAGCATTTT
CDR3 protein: CASSLLQGAGNQPQHF

V gene: TRBV28
D gene: TRBD2
clone size: NA
J gene: TRBJ2-7
CDR3 DNA: TGTGCCAGCAGTCTCCTTACTAGCGGGAGTATCTACGAGCAGTACTTC
CDR3 protein: CASSLLTSGSIYEQYF

V gene: TRBV9
D gene: TRBD1
clone size: NA
J gene: TRBJ1-2
CDR3 DNA: TGTGCCAGCAGCGTTGACAGGGGCCCAGACGGCTACACCTTC
CDR3 protein: CASSVDRGPDGYTF

V gene: TRBV19
D gene: TRBD1
clone size: once
J gene: TRBJ1-1
CDR3 DNA: TGTGCCAGTAGTAACCGGGACAGGGGGTTCACTGAAGCTTTCTTT
CDR3 protein: CASSNRDRGFTEAFF

V gene: TRBV7-8
D gene: TRBD2
clone size: NA
J gene: TRBJ2-3
CDR3 DNA: TGTGCCAGCAGTCTCATTAGCGGGGGGCTGGCAGATACGCAGTATTTT
CDR3 protein: CASSLISGGLADTQYF

V gene: TRBV4-2
D gene: NA
clone size: NA
J gene: TRBJ1-1
CDR3 DNA: TGTGCCAGCAGCCAGCTATCTGGGCCGGCTGAAGCTTTCTTT
CDR3 protein: CASSQLSGPAEAFF

V gene: TRBV7-9
D gene: NA
clone size: NA
J gene: TRBJ1-2
CDR3 DNA: TGTGCCACCGATAGCTATGGCTACACCTTC
CDR3 protein: CATDSYGYTF

V gene: TRBV18
D gene: NA
clone size: once
J gene: TRBJ2-5
CDR3 DNA: TGTGCCAGCTCCGACAAAAACCAAGAGACCCAGTACTTC
CDR3 protein: CASSDKNQETQYF

V gene: TRBV24-1
D gene: NA
clone size: NA
J gene: TRBJ1-2
CDR3 DNA: TGTGCCACCAGTGACTTCTTTGGAGATGGCTACACCTTC
CDR3 protein: CATSDFFGDGYTF

V gene: TRBV30
D gene: TRBD2
clone size: once
J gene: TRBJ2-1
CDR3 DNA: TGTGCCTGGAGTGGGGGGAGACTAGCATCCAATGAGCAGTTCTTC
CDR3 protein: CAWSGGRLASNEQFF

V gene: TRBV5-5
D gene: NA
clone size: NA
J gene: TRBJ2-6
CDR3 DNA: TGTGCCAGCAGCTTGGCCCAGGTGACCTCTGGGGCCAACGTCCTGACTTTC
CDR3 protein: CASSLAQVTSGANVLTF

V gene: TRBV7-2
D gene: NA
clone size: NA
J gene: TRBJ2-1
CDR3 DNA: TGTGCCAGCAAGTCAGGGCCCCTCAATGAGCAGTTCTTC
CDR3 protein: CASKSGPLNEQFF

V gene: TRBV10-3
D gene: TRBD2
clone size: NA
J gene: TRBJ2-1
CDR3 DNA: TGTGCCATCAGTCCCCGGACTAGCGGGAACTACAATGAGCAGTTCTTC
CDR3 protein: CAISPRTSGNYNEQFF

V gene: TRBV7-2
D gene: NA
clone size: NA
J gene: TRBJ2-1
CDR3 DNA: TGTGCCAGCGCCAGGGGTAGTGAGCAGTTCTTC
CDR3 protein: CASARGSEQFF

V gene: TRBV19
D gene: TRBD1
clone size: NA
J gene: TRBJ1-4
CDR3 DNA: TGTGCCAGTAGTACAGGACAGGGCCGGGATGAAAAACTGTTTTTT
CDR3 protein: CASSTGQGRDEKLFF

V gene: TRBV18
D gene: NA
clone size: few
J gene: TRBJ1-1
CDR3 DNA: TGTGCCAGCTCACCGGCGCGGGAGAACACTGAAGCTTTCTTT
CDR3 protein: CASSPARENTEAFF

V gene: TRBV6-2/TRBV6-3
D gene: TRBD1
clone size: NA
J gene: TRBJ1-5
CDR3 DNA: TGTGCCAGCAGCCCGACAGGGAATCGGGAAGGCAATCAGCCCCAGCATTTT
CDR3 protein: CASSPTGNREGNQPQHF

V gene: TRBV5-1
D gene: TRBD1
clone size: NA
J gene: TRBJ1-1
CDR3 DNA: TGCGCCAGCAGCCCGGGACAGGGGAACACTGAAGCTTTCTTT
CDR3 protein: CASSPGQGNTEAFF

V gene: TRBV12-3/TRBV12-4
D gene: NA
clone size: NA
J gene: TRBJ1-5
CDR3 DNA: TGTGCCAGCAGGCGCCCCGAATTT
CDR3 protein: CASRRPEF

V gene: TRBV28
D gene: NA
clone size: NA
J gene: TRBJ1-4
CDR3 DNA: TGTGCCAGCAGTTCTTCACAGGGCGGGAGTGAAAAACTGTTTTTT
CDR3 protein: CASSSSQGGSEKLFF

V gene: TRBV5-6
D gene: NA
clone size: NA
J gene: TRBJ1-5
CDR3 DNA: TGTGCCAGCAGCCGATATAGCCAGCCCCAGCATTTT
CDR3 protein: CASSRYSQPQHF

V gene: TRBV7-3
D gene: NA
clone size: NA
J gene: TRBJ2-1
CDR3 DNA: TGTGCCAGCAGTGATCGGACAGAGAACAATGAGCAGTTCTTC
CDR3 protein: CASSDRTENNEQFF

V gene: TRBV19
D gene: TRBD2
clone size: NA
J gene: TRBJ2-1
CDR3 DNA: TGTGCCAGTAGTCCCGCCGGCCCCGGGACTAGCGGAGGAAATGAGCAGTTCTTC
CDR3 protein: CASSPAGPGTSGGNEQFF

V gene: TRBV7-2
D gene: TRBD2
clone size: NA
J gene: TRBJ2-1
CDR3 DNA: TGTGCCAGCACCGGGACTAGCGGCAACAATGAGCAGTTCTTC
CDR3 protein: CASTGTSGNNEQFF

V gene: TRBV7-8
D gene: TRBD1
clone size: NA
J gene: TRBJ1-5
CDR3 DNA: TGTGCCAGCAGCTTAGAGGGACAGTTTAATCAGCCCCAGCATTTT
CDR3 protein: CASSLEGQFNQPQHF

V gene: TRBV6-5
D gene: NA
clone size: NA
J gene: TRBJ2-7
CDR3 DNA: TGTGCCAGTCGCCCGGGGTGGAGCTCCTACGAGCAGTACTTC
CDR3 protein: CASRPGWSSYEQYF

V gene: TRBV14
D gene: TRBD1
clone size: NA
J gene: TRBJ1-2
CDR3 DNA: TGTGCCAGCAGCCAAGGACAGGGGCAGCATGGCTACACCTTC
CDR3 protein: CASSQGQGQHGYTF

V gene: TRBV19
D gene: TRBD1
clone size: NA
J gene: TRBJ1-1
CDR3 DNA: TGTGCCAGTAGGACAGGGGGAACTGAAGCTTTCTTT
CDR3 protein: CASRTGGTEAFF

V gene: TRBV2
D gene: NA
clone size: once
J gene: TRBJ1-3
CDR3 DNA: TGTGCCGAGAGGCTGGGGGGAGCCTCTGGAAACACCATATATTTT
CDR3 protein: CAERLGGASGNTIYF

V gene: TRBV15
D gene: TRBD1
clone size: NA
J gene: TRBJ2-2
CDR3 DNA: TGTGCCACCAGAAAGGGACAGCCGAACACCGGGGAGCTGTTTTTT
CDR3 protein: CATRKGQPNTGELFF

V gene: TRBV3-1/TRBV3-2
D gene: TRBD2
clone size: NA
J gene: TRBJ2-1
CDR3 DNA: TGTGCCAGCAGCCGATTTAGCGGGGCGACCTACAATGAGCAGTTCTTC
CDR3 protein: CASSRFSGATYNEQFF

V gene: TRBV5-1
D gene: TRBD1
clone size: NA
J gene: TRBJ2-5
CDR3 DNA: TGCGCCAGCAGTAAGGACAGGGGGCGCGAAGAGACCCAGTACTTC
CDR3 protein: CASSKDRGREETQYF

V gene: TRBV18
D gene: NA
clone size: NA
J gene: TRBJ1-2
CDR3 DNA: TGTGCCAGCTCACCCTCGACAGCCTATGGCTACACCTTC
CDR3 protein: CASSPSTAYGYTF

V gene: TRBV7-3
D gene: NA
clone size: NA
J gene: TRBJ1-4
CDR3 DNA: TGTGCCAGCAGCTTAACGCCTCCCCCCGCAGGGGCGTTTAATGAAAAACTGTTTTTT
CDR3 protein: CASSLTPPPAGAFNEKLFF

V gene: TRBV11-2
D gene: NA
clone size: NA
J gene: TRBJ2-7
CDR3 DNA: TGTGCCAGCAGCCTGCGGAGGGACCCTTACGAGCAGTACTTC
CDR3 protein: CASSLRRDPYEQYF

V gene: TRBV13
D gene: TRBD1
clone size: NA
J gene: TRBJ1-4
CDR3 DNA: TGTGCCAGCAGCTTACAGGGGGCGCAGGAAAAACTGTTTTTT
CDR3 protein: CASSLQGAQEKLFF

V gene: TRBV24-1
D gene: TRBD1
clone size: NA
J gene: TRBJ1-2
CDR3 DNA: TGTGCCACCAGCACGGACAGGCCAGGCTACACCTTC
CDR3 protein: CATSTDRPGYTF

V gene: TRBV5-1
D gene: TRBD1
clone size: NA
J gene: TRBJ2-2
CDR3 DNA: TGCGCCAGCAGCTTTACAGGGGACACCGGGGAGCTGTTTTTT
CDR3 protein: CASSFTGDTGELFF

V gene: TRBV24-1
D gene: TRBD1
clone size: NA
J gene: TRBJ2-5
CDR3 DNA: TGTGCCACCGGGACAGGGGAAGAGACCCAGTACTTC
CDR3 protein: CATGTGEETQYF

V gene: TRBV4-1
D gene: TRBD1
clone size: NA
J gene: TRBJ1-2
CDR3 DNA: TGCGCCAGCAGCCCGGAAGGGGGCACTAACTATGGCTACACCTTC
CDR3 protein: CASSPEGGTNYGYTF

V gene: TRBV2
D gene: NA
clone size: once
J gene: TRBJ1-2
CDR3 DNA: TGTGCCAGCAGGGAGTCCCCCCCAGAAAACTATGGCTACACCTTC
CDR3 protein: CASRESPPENYGYTF

V gene: TRBV3-1/TRBV3-2
D gene: TRBD1
clone size: NA
J gene: TRBJ1-2
CDR3 DNA: TGTGCCAGCAGCCAAGACCCCAGGACAGGGACCTATGGCTACACCTTC
CDR3 protein: CASSQDPRTGTYGYTF

V gene: TRBV19
D gene: TRBD1
clone size: NA
J gene: TRBJ1-5
CDR3 DNA: TGTGCCAGTAGTTTAAAGGGACAGGGAAGTCAGCCCCAGCATTTT
CDR3 protein: CASSLKGQGSQPQHF

V gene: TRBV28
D gene: NA
clone size: NA
J gene: TRBJ2-7
CDR3 DNA: TGTGCCAGCAGTACGGACGAGCAGTACTTC
CDR3 protein: CASSTDEQYF

V gene: TRBV7-2
D gene: NA
clone size: NA
J gene: TRBJ2-7
CDR3 DNA: TGTGCCAGCAGCTTAATTACGGGGACCTACGAGCAGTACTTC
CDR3 protein: CASSLITGTYEQYF

V gene: TRBV7-3
D gene: NA
clone size: NA
J gene: TRBJ2-2
CDR3 DNA: TGTGCCAGCAGCGCCCAACAGGGACCCGGGGAGCTGTTTTTT
CDR3 protein: CASSAQQGPGELFF

V gene: TRBV9
D gene: NA
clone size: NA
J gene: TRBJ2-1
CDR3 DNA: TGTGCCAGCAGCGTAGTAGGCGGGGCCTACAATGAGCAGTTCTTC
CDR3 protein: CASSVVGGAYNEQFF

V gene: TRBV9
D gene: TRBD2
clone size: NA
J gene: TRBJ2-3
CDR3 DNA: TGTGCCAGCAGCGTAATAGCGGGGGGGACAGATACGCAGTATTTT
CDR3 protein: CASSVIAGGTDTQYF

V gene: TRBV6-2/TRBV6-3
D gene: NA
clone size: NA
J gene: TRBJ2-2
CDR3 DNA: TGTGCCAGCAGTGAGGTCGGGGAGCTGTTTTTT
CDR3 protein: CASSEVGELFF